Detailed here is one T cell receptor (beta chain). The antigen remains undetermined. This sample was included in a study of cytomegalovirus exposure and HLA in healthy donors. Study findings and constraints: Later analysis identified about 18,000 TCR beta sequences associated with HLA alleles, using a false discovery rate threshold of 0.05.

Primers included in the PCR were 60 Vbeta and 13 Jbeta primers. Clones were read by immunoSEQ multiplex PCR, and TCRdb kept only the in-frame ones, dropping some. The repertoire table contains just over 50,000 clones. Likely unrecorded immune exposures existed in these nominally healthy donors. Germline CDR1 WSHSY, CDR2 SAAADI. Trimming took 3 bases from V and 7 from J, leaving 13 bases between them. The CDR3 consists of 14 residues. The TCR was taken from a woman between 55 and 75 years old in good health and CMV-seropositive. The J gene is TRBJ1-5, the V gene TRBV10-2; no firm D call. Material for sequencing was PBMCs. CDR3 DNA: TGCGCCAGCAGTGACCCTACTTCATCCCAGCCCCAGCATTTT. Protein: CASSDPTSSQPQHF.